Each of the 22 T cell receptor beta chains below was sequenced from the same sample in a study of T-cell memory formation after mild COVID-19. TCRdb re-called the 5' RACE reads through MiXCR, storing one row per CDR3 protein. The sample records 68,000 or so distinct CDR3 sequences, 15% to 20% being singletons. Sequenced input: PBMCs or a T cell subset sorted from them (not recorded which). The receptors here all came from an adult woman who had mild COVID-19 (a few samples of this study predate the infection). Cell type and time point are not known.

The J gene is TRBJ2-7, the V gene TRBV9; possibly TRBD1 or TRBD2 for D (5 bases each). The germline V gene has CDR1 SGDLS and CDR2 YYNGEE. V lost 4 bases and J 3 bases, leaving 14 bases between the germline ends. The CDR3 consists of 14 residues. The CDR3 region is CASSPQGPGYEQYF. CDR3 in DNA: TGTGCCAGCAGCCCGCAGGGACCGGGCTACGAGCAGTACTTC.

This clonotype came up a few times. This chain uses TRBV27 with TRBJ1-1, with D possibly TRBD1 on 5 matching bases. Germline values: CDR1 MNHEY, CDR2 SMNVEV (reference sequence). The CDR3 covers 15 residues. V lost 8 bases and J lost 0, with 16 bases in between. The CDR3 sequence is CASFERGGMNTEAFF. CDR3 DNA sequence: TGTGCCAGCTTCGAAAGGGGAGGGATGAACACTGAAGCTTTCTTT.

The CDR3 sequence is CATSRDGGMTGSYEQYF. CDR3 nucleotide sequence: TGTGCCACCAGCAGAGACGGGGGCATGACAGGGTCCTACGAGCAGTACTTC. The chain has TRBV15 and TRBJ2-7; maybe TRBD1 (7 bases). This CDR3 is 17 amino acids long. Germline V lookup: CDR1 LNHNV, CDR2 YYDKDF (reference sequence). The ends were cut back, 0 bases at V and 1 base at J, with 16 bases in the middle.

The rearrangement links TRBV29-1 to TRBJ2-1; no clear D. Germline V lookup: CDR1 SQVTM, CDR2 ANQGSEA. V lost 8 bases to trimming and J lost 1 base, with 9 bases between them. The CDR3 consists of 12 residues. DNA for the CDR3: TGCAGCATCGACCCTTCCTACAATGAGCAGTTCTTC. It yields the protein CSIDPSYNEQFF.

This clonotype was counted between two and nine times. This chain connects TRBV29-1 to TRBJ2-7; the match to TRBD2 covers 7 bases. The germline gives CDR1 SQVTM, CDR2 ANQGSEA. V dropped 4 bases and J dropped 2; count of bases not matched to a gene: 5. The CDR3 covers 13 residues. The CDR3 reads CSVGGGSPYEQYF. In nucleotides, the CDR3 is TGCAGCGTTGGGGGCGGGAGCCCCTACGAGCAGTACTTC.

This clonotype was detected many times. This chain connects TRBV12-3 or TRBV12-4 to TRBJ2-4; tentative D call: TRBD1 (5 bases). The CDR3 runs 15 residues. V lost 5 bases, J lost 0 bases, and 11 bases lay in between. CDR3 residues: CASSPRQIAKNIQYF. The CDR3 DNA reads TGTGCCAGCAGTCCTAGACAGATAGCCAAAAACATTCAGTACTTC.

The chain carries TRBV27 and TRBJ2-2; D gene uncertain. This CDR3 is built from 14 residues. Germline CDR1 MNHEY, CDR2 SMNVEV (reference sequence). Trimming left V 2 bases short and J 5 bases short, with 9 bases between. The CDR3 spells CASSLGLFTGELFF. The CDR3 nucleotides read TGTGCCAGCAGTTTAGGCCTTTTTACCGGGGAGCTGTTTTTT.

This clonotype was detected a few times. The CDR3 DNA is TGTGCCACCGGGACTAGCAGTTCGAACACCGGGGAGCTGTTTTTT. The encoded protein is CATGTSSSNTGELFF. This chain links TRBV24-1 with TRBJ2-2; 9 bases are shared with TRBD2. V shed 9 bases, J shed 0 bases, and the junction held 4 bases outside the gene matches. The CDR3 is made up of 15 amino acids. From germline, CDR1 is KGHDR and CDR2 SFDVKD.

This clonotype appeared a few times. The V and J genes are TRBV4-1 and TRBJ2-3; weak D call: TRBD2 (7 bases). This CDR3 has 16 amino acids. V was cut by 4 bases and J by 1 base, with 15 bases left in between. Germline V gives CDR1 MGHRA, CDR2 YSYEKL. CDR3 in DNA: TGCGCCAGCAGCCGCCCCTGGGGGGGCGGCACAGATACGCAGTATTTT. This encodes CASSRPWGGGTDTQYF.

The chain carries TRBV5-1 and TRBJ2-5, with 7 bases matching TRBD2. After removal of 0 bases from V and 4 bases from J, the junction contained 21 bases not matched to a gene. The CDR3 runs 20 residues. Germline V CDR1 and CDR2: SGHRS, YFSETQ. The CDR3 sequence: CASSLDQRGHFVRAGETQYF. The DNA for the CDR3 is TGCGCCAGCAGCTTGGATCAGCGGGGCCACTTTGTCCGGGCCGGAGAGACCCAGTACTTC.

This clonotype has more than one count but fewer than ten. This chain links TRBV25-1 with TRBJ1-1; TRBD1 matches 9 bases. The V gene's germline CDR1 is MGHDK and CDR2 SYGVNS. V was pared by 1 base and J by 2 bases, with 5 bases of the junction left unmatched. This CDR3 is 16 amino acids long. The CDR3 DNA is TGTGCCAGCAGTGAATCGACAGGGGGGGGAAACACTGAAGCTTTCTTT. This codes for CASSESTGGGNTEAFF. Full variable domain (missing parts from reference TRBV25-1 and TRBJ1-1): EADIYQTPRYLVIGTGKKITLECSQTMGHDKMYWYQQDPGMELHLIHYSYGVNSTEKGDLSSESTVSRIRTEHFPLTLESARPSHTSQYLCASSESTGGGNTEAFFGQGTRLTVV.

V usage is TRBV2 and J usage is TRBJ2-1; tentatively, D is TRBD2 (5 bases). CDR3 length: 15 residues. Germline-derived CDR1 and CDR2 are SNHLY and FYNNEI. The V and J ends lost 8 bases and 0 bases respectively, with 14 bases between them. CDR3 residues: CASGHSEGSYNEQFF. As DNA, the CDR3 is TGTGCCAGCGGCCATTCTGAGGGCTCCTACAATGAGCAGTTCTTC.

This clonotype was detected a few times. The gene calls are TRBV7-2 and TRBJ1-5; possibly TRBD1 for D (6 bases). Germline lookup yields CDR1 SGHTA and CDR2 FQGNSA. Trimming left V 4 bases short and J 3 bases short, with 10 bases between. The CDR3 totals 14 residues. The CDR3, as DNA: TGTGCCAGCAGCTCGGACAGAGTCAATCAGCCCCAGCATTTT. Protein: CASSSDRVNQPQHF.

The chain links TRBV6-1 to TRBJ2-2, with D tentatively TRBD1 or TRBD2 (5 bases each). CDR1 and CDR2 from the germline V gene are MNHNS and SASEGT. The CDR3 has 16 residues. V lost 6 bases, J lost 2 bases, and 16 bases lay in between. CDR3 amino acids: CASSLLRGSNTGELFF. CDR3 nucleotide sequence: TGTGCCAGCAGCTTACTCCGGGGCTCAAACACCGGGGAGCTGTTTTTT.

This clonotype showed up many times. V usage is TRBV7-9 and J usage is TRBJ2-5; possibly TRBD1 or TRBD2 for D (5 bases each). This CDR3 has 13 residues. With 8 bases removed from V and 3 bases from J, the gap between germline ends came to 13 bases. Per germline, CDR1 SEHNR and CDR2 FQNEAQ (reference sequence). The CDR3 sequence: CASLGTNEETQYF. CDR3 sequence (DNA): TGTGCCAGCCTAGGGACGAACGAAGAGACCCAGTACTTC.

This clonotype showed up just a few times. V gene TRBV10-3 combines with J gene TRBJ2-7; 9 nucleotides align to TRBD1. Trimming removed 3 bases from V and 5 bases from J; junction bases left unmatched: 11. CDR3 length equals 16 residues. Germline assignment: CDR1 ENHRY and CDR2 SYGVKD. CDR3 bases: TGTGCCATCAGTGAAGCATGGACAGGGGCTCCCCACGAGCAGTACTTC. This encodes CAISEAWTGAPHEQYF.

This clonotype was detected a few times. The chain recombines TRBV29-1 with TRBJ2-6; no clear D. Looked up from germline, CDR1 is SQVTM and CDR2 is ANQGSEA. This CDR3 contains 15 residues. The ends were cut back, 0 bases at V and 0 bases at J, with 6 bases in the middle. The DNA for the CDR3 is TGCAGCGTTGAAGATCCTCTCTCTGGGGCCAACGTCCTGACTTTC. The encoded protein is CSVEDPLSGANVLTF.

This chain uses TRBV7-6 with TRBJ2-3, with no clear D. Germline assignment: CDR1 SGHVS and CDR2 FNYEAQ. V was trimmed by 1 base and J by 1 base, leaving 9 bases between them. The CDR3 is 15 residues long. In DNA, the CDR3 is TGTGCCAGCAGCTTAGTGCCAACAGGCACAGATACGCAGTATTTT. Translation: CASSLVPTGTDTQYF.

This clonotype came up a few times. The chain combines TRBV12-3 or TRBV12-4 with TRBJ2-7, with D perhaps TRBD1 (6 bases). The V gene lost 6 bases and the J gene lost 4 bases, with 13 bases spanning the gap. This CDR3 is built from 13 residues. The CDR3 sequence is CASSPMGAYEQYF. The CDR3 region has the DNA TGTGCCAGCAGCCCGATGGGGGCTTACGAGCAGTACTTC.

CDR3 in DNA: TGCGCCAGCAGCTTGGCTCAGGGGGCCTACGAGCAGTACTTC. It translates to CASSLAQGAYEQYF. This chain connects TRBV5-1 to TRBJ2-7; 7 nucleotides agree with TRBD1. This CDR3 contains 14 residues. The V gene's germline CDR1 is SGHRS and CDR2 YFSETQ. V was pared by 0 bases and J by 2 bases, with 2 bases of the junction left unmatched.

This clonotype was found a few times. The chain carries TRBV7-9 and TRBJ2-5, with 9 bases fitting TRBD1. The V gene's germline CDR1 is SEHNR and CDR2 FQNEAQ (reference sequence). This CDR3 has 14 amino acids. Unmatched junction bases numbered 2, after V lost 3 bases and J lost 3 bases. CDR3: CASSFRDREETQYF. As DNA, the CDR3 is TGTGCCAGCAGCTTCCGGGACAGGGAAGAGACCCAGTACTTC.

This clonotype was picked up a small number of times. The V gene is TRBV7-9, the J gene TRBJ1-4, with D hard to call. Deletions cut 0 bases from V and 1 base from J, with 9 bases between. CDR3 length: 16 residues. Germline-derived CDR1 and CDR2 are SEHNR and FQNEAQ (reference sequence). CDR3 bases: TGTGCCAGCAGCTTAGCGGGGATGGGAACTAATGAAAAACTGTTTTTT. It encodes CASSLAGMGTNEKLFF.